What follows is one T cell receptor beta chain and its context. What it recognizes is unknown. These data belong to a study of blood T cells in healthy people across ages. Points from the study as a whole: Diversity of TCR beta correlated strongly with naive T cell percentage. Diversity was estimated from one million T cells, and these estimates were considered underestimates. A roughly linear fall in TCR beta diversity per million T cells was seen with increasing age.

Germline assignment: CDR1 LGHNT and CDR2 FRNRAP. With 4 bases removed from V and 7 bases from J, the gap between germline ends came to 13 bases. This CDR3 spans 14 amino acids. Total RNA, at least 6 micrograms per sample, was extracted from PBMCs. A sample-barcoded 5' primer and a J-beta primer mix were used in a second PCR of roughly 6 to 11 cycles. One entry per CDR3 protein results from TCRdb running MiXCR on the 5' RACE reads. The sample includes approximately 1,100,000 distinct CDR3 sequences, 40% to 55% of them seen just once. The sequenced sample consisted of blood. The rearrangement links TRBV12-5 to TRBJ1-4, with D possibly TRBD1 on 5 matching bases. The source of this sequence is a woman aged 55-75 years in good health. CDR3 region: CASGWGLLGEKLFF. Here the CDR3 DNA reads TGTGCTAGTGGTTGGGGGTTATTGGGTGAAAAACTGTTTTTT.